Ten or more counts support the clone carrying this T cell receptor beta chain. This sample was included in a study of T cells in Graves' hyperthyroidism and ophthalmopathy. The TCR beta CDR3 regions underwent amplification using RNA transcripts as the source. Primed by the HTBI set, a first-round RT-PCR was run on the TCR CDR3. TCRdb reprocessed the multiplex PCR reads via MiXCR and lists one record per CDR3 protein. The sample has under 350,000 distinct CDR3 sequences, around 20% seen once. CDR3 length equals 18 residues. CDR1 SGHNT and CDR2 YENEEA come from the germline V gene. The V gene end was trimmed by 5 bases and the J gene end by 0 bases; junction bases not matched to a gene: 14.

The origin of this receptor is a woman aged 45-60 years with Graves' hyperthyroidism. The sequenced sample was blood. The chain carries TRBV11-3 and TRBJ2-7; 9 bases agree with TRBD1. As DNA, the CDR3 is TGTGCCAGCAGCCCCAGGAACATGACAGGGGGATTCTCCTACGAGCAGTACTTC. Protein: CASSPRNMTGGFSYEQYF.